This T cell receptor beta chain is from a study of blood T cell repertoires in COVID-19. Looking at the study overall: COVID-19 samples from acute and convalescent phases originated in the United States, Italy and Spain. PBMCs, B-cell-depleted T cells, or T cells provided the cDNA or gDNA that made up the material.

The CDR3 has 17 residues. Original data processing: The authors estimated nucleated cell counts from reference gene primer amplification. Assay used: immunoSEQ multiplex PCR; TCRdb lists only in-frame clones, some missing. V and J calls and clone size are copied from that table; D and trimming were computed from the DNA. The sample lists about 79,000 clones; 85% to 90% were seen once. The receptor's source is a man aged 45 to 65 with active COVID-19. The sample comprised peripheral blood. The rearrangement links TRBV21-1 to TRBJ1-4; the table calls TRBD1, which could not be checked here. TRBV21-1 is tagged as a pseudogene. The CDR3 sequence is CASSKEDSTTNGEKLFF. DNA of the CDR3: TGTGCCAGCAGCAAAGAGGACAGCACGACGAATGGTGAAAAACTGTTTTTT.